This T cell receptor (beta chain) was sequenced in a study of T-cell reconstitution after alpha-beta-depleted transplantation in children (dated by TCRdb to between 2015 and 2016). Broadly, across the study: Using TCR repertoire profiling, the study quantitatively followed how T-cell immune reconstitution unfolded in children after TCRalphabeta/CD19-depleted allogeneic hematopoietic cell transplantation.

V is cut by 8 bases and J by 1 base, and the space between the germline ends is 11 bases. The CDR3 numbers 12 residues from cysteine through phenylalanine. Of all the DNA, just the CDR3 is kept, 36 bases in frame from base 1. In the germline V gene, CDR1 corresponds to SQVTM and CDR2 to ANQGSEA. The treatment or condition label on this specimen signifies: allogeneic hematopoietic cell transplantation with graft depleted of TCRalphabeta T cells and CD19 B cells. The children who served as transplant recipients had been given grafts of TCRalphabeta/CD19-depleted allogeneic hematopoietic cells. Overall study results and their limits: The apparently early recovery of alphabetaT-cell counts about two months after transplant reportedly depended on only several hundred rapidly expanded clones that came from non-depleted graft cells. In some patients, the high TCRbeta diversity seen at day 60 was put down to recipient T cells and intrathymic progenitors that had survived conditioning. Hyperexpanded clone frequencies declined over subsequent months; after one year, T-cell counts and TCRbeta diversity were mostly attributed to newly produced T cells.

The library was generated by PCR. The sequencer listed for this sample is Illumina HiSeq 2500. TCR libraries were prepared with molecular barcoding, using unique molecular identifiers to normalize TCRbeta repertoire quantification. In TCRdb, the public reads were trimmed at Q25 with fastp and aligned with MiXCR, with productive beta chains retained. Every entry covers one CDR3 protein and lists the most common genes and DNA from its rows. The sample contains approximately 300,000 distinct CDR3 sequences, approximately 7.3% of them found a single time. The ten most abundant clones make up about 9.3% of the sample. On this clonotype itself: Its antigen is still unknown. The input lacks base qualities; no much larger clone sits a single base away.

Recombination linked TRBV29-1 to TRBJ1-1, and the D gene may be TRBD1, 6 bases matching. The source material was peripheral blood, sampled 360 days after TCRalphabeta/CD19-depleted stem cell transplant. The sequence derives from a female patient aged 2-10 years who had a stem cell transplant for Fanconi anemia, so the T cells may come from the graft donor. This receptor has the CDR3 CSPGEGNTEAFF. The nucleotide sequence is TGCAGCCCAGGGGAGGGGAACACTGAAGCTTTCTTT.